The source of this T cell receptor beta chain is a study of T-cell memory formation after mild COVID-19. Study-level findings and limits: From day 15 to 85, contracting clones were balanced between CD4 and CD8, whereas later expanders leaned toward CD4+. Unconfirmed was the SARS-CoV-2 specificity of second-wave clones that peaked on day 37.

Details on this clonotype: Its matching antigen is unknown.

The 5'RACE method, run with constant-segment primers, produced TCR alpha and TCR beta cDNA libraries (carrying sample barcodes and UMIs). MiXCR, applied by TCRdb to the 5' RACE reads, yields one record per CDR3 protein. This sample has about 88,000 distinct CDR3 sequences, with roughly 25% found just once. With 5 bases removed from V and 11 bases from J, the gap between germline ends came to 18 bases. The CDR3 has 13 residues. Germline loops: CDR1 SGHTA, CDR2 FQGNSA. J is TRBJ1-1 and V is TRBV7-2; D ambiguous. The specimen sequenced was PBMCs or a T cell subset sorted from them (not recorded which). This sequence originates from a man aged 18 to 29 who had mild COVID-19 (a few samples of this study predate the infection). Cell type and time point are not known. The CDR3 here is CASSPGGTRWAFF. In nucleotides, the CDR3 is TGTGCCAGCAGCCCGGGAGGAACCCGGTGGGCTTTCTTT.